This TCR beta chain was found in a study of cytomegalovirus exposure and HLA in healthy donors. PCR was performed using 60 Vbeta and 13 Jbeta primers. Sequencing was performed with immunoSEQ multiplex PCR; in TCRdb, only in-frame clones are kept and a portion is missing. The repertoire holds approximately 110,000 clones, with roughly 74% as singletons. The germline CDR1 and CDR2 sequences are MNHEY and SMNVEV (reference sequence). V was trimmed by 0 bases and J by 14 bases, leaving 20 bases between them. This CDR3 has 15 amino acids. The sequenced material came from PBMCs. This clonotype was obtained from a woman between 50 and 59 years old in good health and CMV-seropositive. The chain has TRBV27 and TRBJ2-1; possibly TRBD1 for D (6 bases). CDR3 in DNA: TGTGCCAGCAGTTTATCGGACAGCCAAATTAGTTCCAAGTTCTTC. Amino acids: CASSLSDSQISSKFF.